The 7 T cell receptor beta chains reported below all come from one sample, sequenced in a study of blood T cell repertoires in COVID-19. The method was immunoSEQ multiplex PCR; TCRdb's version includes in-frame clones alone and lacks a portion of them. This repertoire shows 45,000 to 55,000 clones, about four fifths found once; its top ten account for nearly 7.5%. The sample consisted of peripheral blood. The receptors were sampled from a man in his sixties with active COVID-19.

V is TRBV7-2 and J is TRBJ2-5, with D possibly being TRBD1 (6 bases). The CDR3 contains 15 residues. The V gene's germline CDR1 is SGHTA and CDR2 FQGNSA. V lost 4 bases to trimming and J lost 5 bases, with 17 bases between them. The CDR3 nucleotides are TGTGCCAGCAGCTCATACATTGGGACATCGGAGACCCAGTACTTC. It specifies CASSSYIGTSETQYF.

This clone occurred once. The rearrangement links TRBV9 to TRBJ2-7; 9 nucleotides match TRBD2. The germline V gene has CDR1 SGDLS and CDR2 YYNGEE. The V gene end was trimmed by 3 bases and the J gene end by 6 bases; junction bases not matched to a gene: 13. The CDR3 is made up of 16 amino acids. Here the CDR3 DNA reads TGTGCCAGCAGCGCTCAAGCCGGGACTAGCAGGGGCGAGCAGTACTTC. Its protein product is CASSAQAGTSRGEQYF.

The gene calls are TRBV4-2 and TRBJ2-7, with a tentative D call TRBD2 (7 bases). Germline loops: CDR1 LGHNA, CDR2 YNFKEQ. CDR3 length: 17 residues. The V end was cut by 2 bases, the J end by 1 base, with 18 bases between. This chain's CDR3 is CASSQSEGGVASYEQYF. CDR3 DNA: TGTGCCAGCAGCCAATCGGAGGGGGGGGTAGCTTCCTACGAGCAGTACTTC.

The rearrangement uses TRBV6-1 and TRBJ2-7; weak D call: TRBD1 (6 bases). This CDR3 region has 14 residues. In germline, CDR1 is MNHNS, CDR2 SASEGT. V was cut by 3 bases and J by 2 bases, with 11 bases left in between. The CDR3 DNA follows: TGTGCCAGCAGTGATCTCAGGGGACCCTACGAGCAGTACTTC. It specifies CASSDLRGPYEQYF.

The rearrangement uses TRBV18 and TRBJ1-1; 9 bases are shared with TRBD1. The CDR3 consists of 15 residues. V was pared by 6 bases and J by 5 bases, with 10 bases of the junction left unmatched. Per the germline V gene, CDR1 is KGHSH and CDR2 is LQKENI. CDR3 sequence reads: CASSPTGTGRTEAFF. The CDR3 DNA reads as TGTGCCAGCTCGCCCACCGGGACAGGGAGGACTGAAGCTTTCTTT.

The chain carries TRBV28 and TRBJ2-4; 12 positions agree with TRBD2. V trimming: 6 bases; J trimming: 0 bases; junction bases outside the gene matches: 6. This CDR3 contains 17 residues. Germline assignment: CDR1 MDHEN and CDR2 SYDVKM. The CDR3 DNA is TGTGCCAGCAGGAGACTAGCGGGGGCCCGAGCCAAAAACATTCAGTACTTC. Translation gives CASRRLAGARAKNIQYF.

CDR3 nucleotide sequence: TGCGCCAGCAGCCCCGCCCCGGGACTAGTGGATACGCAGTATTTT. It translates to CASSPAPGLVDTQYF. The chain combines TRBV5-1 with TRBJ2-3; TRBD2 matches at 8 bases. V gave up 4 bases and J gave up 6 bases; unmatched junction bases: 10. Germline V gene data show CDR1 as SGHRS and CDR2 as YFSETQ. This CDR3 has 15 amino acids.